This record concerns one T cell receptor beta chain sequence. The sample comes from a study of cytomegalovirus exposure and HLA in healthy donors. V shed 3 bases and J 3 bases; nucleotides not matched to a gene: 7. Germline V lookup: CDR1 KGHSH, CDR2 LQKENI. CDR3 length: 18 residues. The PCR used 60 Vbeta and 13 Jbeta primers. The assay was immunoSEQ multiplex PCR, and TCRdb's table has in-frame clones only and misses some. The repertoire holds 150,000 to 200,000 clones, with about three quarters as singletons. Sequenced material: PBMCs. V and J are TRBV18 and TRBJ2-1; TRBD2 agrees at 14 bases. This receptor was identified in a woman in her 40s in good health and CMV-seropositive. CDR3 sequence (DNA): TGTGCCAGCTCACCTCGGACTAGCGGGAGGAGATACTACAATGAGCAGTTCTTC. This translates into CASSPRTSGRRYYNEQFF.